This T cell receptor beta chain is from a study of molecular identifiers for immune sequencing clone quantification. Regarding the study as a whole: It was shown that clones above 20 RNA copies held over 99% of effector molecules, but under 1% in naive cells. Spiked Jurkat TCR RNA equal to one cell could reportedly be picked out among 800,000 to 1,000,000 naive cells.

This clonotype has only a few counts. Its antigen is as yet unknown. This CDR3 has 17 residues. Losses at the gene ends were 3 bases for V and 1 base for J; bases not matched to a gene: 11. It was with previously described methods and listed TCR primers that bulk TCR libraries were made. A single record per CDR3 protein comes from TCRdb applying MiXCR to the PCR reads. The table shows about half a million distinct CDR3 sequences, with less than 30% occurring only once. Sequencing used naive CD8+ T cells from blood, with Jurkat cell RNA spiked in. The subset was: FACS-sorted CD8+CD4-CCR7+CD45RA+ naive T cells. V gene TRBV12-3 or TRBV12-4 combines with J gene TRBJ1-2; 7 nucleotides align to TRBD1. The receptor comes from a human donor in good health. Some libraries in this study had Jurkat cell RNA spiked in. The CDR3 loop reads CASSLSGGTERNYGYTF. The CDR3 DNA follows: TGTGCCAGCAGTTTGAGTGGGGGGACAGAACGTAACTATGGCTACACCTTC.